This T cell receptor beta chain was observed in a study of T cell responses to AZD1222 COVID-19 vaccine. Trimming removed 6 bases from V and 4 bases from J, with 16 bases in between. This CDR3 has 16 amino acids. The germline V gene has CDR1 MDHEN and CDR2 SYDVKM. Produced via immunoSEQ multiplex PCR; TCRdb's table is partial and in-frame only. The table shows some 66,000 clones, with less than 90% occurring only once. Sequences were derived from peripheral blood, sampled on day 0 of AZD1222 vaccination. The V gene is TRBV28, the J gene TRBJ2-6; D gene ambiguous. The receptor's source is an adult in good health. CDR3 DNA sequence: TGTGCCAGCAGCCTCCCCGGACGTGAAGGGGCCAACGTCCTGACTTTC. The encoded protein is CASSLPGREGANVLTF.